This TCR beta chain is from a study of blood T cells in healthy people across ages. The CDR3 is 15 amino acids. The V end lost 3 bases, the J end lost 9 bases, and 18 bases lay between the germline ends. Germline CDR1 DFQATT, CDR2 SNEGSKA (reference sequence). Isolation yielded PBMCs, at least 6 million per sample, in every case. Together with a sample-barcoded 5' primer, a J-beta primer mix was included in a second PCR lasting about 7 to 11 cycles. CDR3-containing paired-end reads numbered at least 2.5 million in each sample. Each CDR3 protein is one row after TCRdb ran MiXCR on the 5' RACE reads. The data show over 500,000 distinct CDR3 sequences, 45% to 60% seen once. There are many counts of this clonotype.

The clonotype was recovered from a woman at least 80 years old in good health. The specimen was blood. This chain connects TRBV20-1 to TRBJ1-6; no clear D. CDR3 amino acids: CSASVPRVDCSPLHF. CDR3 nucleotides: TGCAGTGCTAGTGTCCCCCGGGTGGATTGTTCACCCCTCCACTTT.